A single sample is the source of the 30 T cell receptor beta chains below, sequenced in a study of T cells in Graves' hyperthyroidism and ophthalmopathy. Template material for amplifying TCR beta CDR3 regions consisted of RNA transcripts. In the first-round RT-PCR of the TCR CDR3, the HTBI primer set was used. MiXCR, applied by TCRdb to the multiplex PCR reads, yields one record per CDR3 protein. This sample has under 350,000 distinct CDR3 sequences, with roughly 15% found just once. Material for sequencing was blood. The source of these receptors is a woman between 40 and 55 years old with Graves' ophthalmopathy.

In this sample, this clonotype turned up many times. CDR3: CASSRQGILSDGYTF. The CDR3 nucleotides are TGTGCCAGCTCCCGGCAGGGAATCCTCAGCGATGGCTACACCTTC. This chain links TRBV2 with TRBJ1-2, with a weak D call TRBD1 (5 bases). This CDR3 has 15 amino acids. The germline V gene has CDR1 SNHLY and CDR2 FYNNEI. Trimming left V 8 bases short and J 6 bases short, with 22 bases between.

Details on this clonotype: With a much larger clone just one base away, this may be a read error. The rearrangement uses TRBV2 and TRBJ2-1; no clear D. Germline-derived CDR1 and CDR2 are SNHLY and FYNNEI. The CDR3 loop spans 15 amino acids. The DNA of the CDR3 is TGTGTCAGCAGTGATGGTCTTTTCACCTACAATGAGCAGTTCTTC. Amino acid sequence: CVSSDGLFTYNEQFF.

This clonotype was seen ten or more times. The V gene is TRBV19, the J gene TRBJ1-5; D is uncertain. V gave up 6 bases and J gave up 4 bases, with 13 bases separating them. This CDR3 contains 14 residues. Per the germline V gene, CDR1 is LNHDA and CDR2 is SQIVND (reference sequence). CDR3 amino acids: CASRVTSVNQPQHF. In DNA form, the CDR3 reads TGTGCCAGTAGGGTCACGAGTGTTAATCAGCCCCAGCATTTT.

This clonotype was observed many times. The J gene is TRBJ2-7, the V gene TRBV2; D might be TRBD1 or TRBD2, each matching 5 bases. V was cut by 3 bases and J by 2 bases, with 11 bases left in between. This CDR3 contains 14 residues. CDR1 and CDR2 (germline): SNHLY, FYNNEI. CDR3 nucleotide sequence: TGTGCCAGCAGTGATTGGCAGGGACCCTACGAGCAGTACTTC. Protein sequence: CASSDWQGPYEQYF.

This clonotype was seen repeatedly, ten times or more. The chain employs TRBV7-9 and TRBJ2-1, with D perhaps being TRBD1 or TRBD2 (5 bases each). The CDR3 runs to 14 residues. The V end lost 3 bases, the J end lost 4 bases, and 10 bases lay between the germline ends. Looked up from germline, CDR1 is SEHNR and CDR2 is FQNEAQ (reference sequence). CDR3: CASSFGANYNEQFF. As DNA, the CDR3 is TGTGCCAGCAGCTTCGGGGCAAATTACAATGAGCAGTTCTTC.

Worth noting for this clonotype: A junction boundary mismatches the germline segment, possibly from a read error. V is TRBV10-2 and J is TRBJ1-5, with 7 positions matching TRBD1. This CDR3 contains 15 residues. Germline V gives CDR1 WSHSY, CDR2 SAAADI. The chain's CDR3 is CANSDRAHSNQPQHF. The CDR3 nucleotides read TGCGCCAACAGTGACAGGGCACATAGCAATCAGCCCCAGCATTTT.

This chain links TRBV10-3 with TRBJ1-1; no definite D call. In germline, CDR1 is ENHRY, CDR2 SYGVKD. This CDR3 is built from 14 residues. The V end was cut by 7 bases, the J end by 3 bases, with 15 bases between. CDR3 bases: TGTGCCATCAAGAGGGTCATTCGGGACACTGAAGCTTTCTTT. It is translated as CAIKRVIRDTEAFF.

The V gene is TRBV19, the J gene TRBJ2-1, with D possibly TRBD2 on 5 matching bases. Per the germline V gene, CDR1 is LNHDA and CDR2 is SQIVND (reference sequence). The CDR3 contains 13 residues. V dropped 1 base and J dropped 14 bases, with 15 bases sitting between them. CDR3 in amino acids: CASSIGGLEVKFF. CDR3 DNA: TGTGCCAGTAGTATAGGCGGGCTAGAGGTTAAGTTCTTC.

This clonotype has a single count. One base away lies a much larger clone, so this may be a sequencing read error. The V call is TRBV20-1, the J call TRBJ1-2, with 7 positions matching TRBD1. The CDR3 runs to 15 residues. Germline CDR1 and CDR2: DFQATT and SNEGSKA (reference sequence). The CDR3 loop reads CSAFRAGTANYGHTF. CDR3 DNA: TGCAGTGCTTTCCGAGCCGGGACAGCTAACTATGGCCACACCTTC.

This clonotype was seen many times. The J gene is TRBJ2-2, the V gene TRBV5-4; possibly TRBD1 or TRBD2 for D (5 bases each). The CDR3 extends over 17 amino acids. The germline V gene encodes CDR1 SGHNT and CDR2 YYREEE (reference sequence). The V and J ends lost 2 bases and 2 bases respectively, with 16 bases between them. The CDR3 protein is CASSFGVGDANTGELFF. In DNA, the CDR3 is TGTGCCAGCAGCTTTGGCGTTGGGGACGCAAACACCGGGGAGCTGTTTTTT.

This clonotype was seen repeatedly, ten times or more. The chain combines TRBV10-3 with TRBJ2-3; 8 bases are shared with TRBD2. The germline CDR1 and CDR2 sequences are ENHRY and SYGVKD. The CDR3 spans 16 residues. V trimming: 6 bases; J trimming: 0 bases; junction bases outside the gene matches: 8. CDR3 sequence (DNA): TGTGCCATCAGGGCGGGAGGCTCACTTAGCACAGATACGCAGTATTTT. Its translation is CAIRAGGSLSTDTQYF.

This clonotype was observed a handful of times. The chain recombines TRBV9 with TRBJ2-1, with D uncertain. Germline assignment: CDR1 SGDLS and CDR2 YYNGEE. V was shortened by 2 bases and J by 0 bases, with 9 bases between the two germline ends. The CDR3 extends over 15 amino acids. CDR3 amino acids: CASSVSIGSYNEQFF. CDR3 bases: TGTGCCAGCAGCGTCTCGATCGGCTCCTACAATGAGCAGTTCTTC.

This clonotype was observed many times. The chain combines TRBV4-1 with TRBJ1-1, with TRBD1 as a possible D gene (5 bases). The CDR3 consists of 16 residues. Germline CDR1 reads MGHRA; CDR2 reads YSYEKL. Trimming stripped 0 bases from V and 5 bases from J, with 16 bases between. The CDR3, as DNA: TGCGCCAGCAGCCAAGAGTTGAGGGGAGCCCGTACTGAAGCTTTCTTT. Amino acid sequence: CASSQELRGARTEAFF.

This clonotype was picked up many times. The V call is TRBV20-1, the J call TRBJ2-5; 11 bases fit TRBD2. The CDR3 is 16 amino acids. Trimming took 4 bases from V and 3 from J; bases not matched to a gene: 10. Germline V gene data show CDR1 as DFQATT and CDR2 as SNEGSKA (reference sequence). For the CDR3, the DNA is TGCAGTGCTAACCCAACGGAGGGACTAGCGGAAGAGACCCAGTACTTC. It encodes CSANPTEGLAEETQYF.

This clonotype was seen only a few times. Since a much larger clone is just one base distant, this may be a read error. This chain connects TRBV2 to TRBJ1-6; D may be TRBD1 (5 bases). CDR1 and CDR2 (germline): SNHLY, FYNNEI. The CDR3 sequence is 15 residues long. Trimming took 8 bases from V and 7 from J, leaving 18 bases between them. The CDR3 loop reads CASGAGDGINSPLHF. For the CDR3, the DNA is TGTGCCAGCGGCGCGGGGGACGGAATCAATTCACCCCTCCACTTT.

Many counts were recorded for this clonotype. The chain is built from TRBV12-3 or TRBV12-4 and TRBJ1-5; no reliable D call. CDR3 length: 13 residues. V lost 6 bases to trimming and J lost 4 bases, with 10 bases between them. The CDR3, as DNA: TGTGCCAGCAGCCGACTGACTAATCAGCCCCAGCATTTT. Protein product: CASSRLTNQPQHF.

This clonotype appeared many times. The chain joins TRBV3-1 to TRBJ1-2; D not resolved. CDR3 length: 12 amino acids. The germline gives CDR1 LGHDT, CDR2 YNNKEL (reference sequence). The V end lost 5 bases, the J end lost 8 bases, and 12 bases lay between the germline ends. The CDR3 spells CASSFQTVGYTF. The CDR3, as DNA: TGTGCCAGCAGCTTTCAAACGGTGGGCTACACCTTC. The variable domain in full, with the rest retrieved from reference TRBV3-1 and TRBJ1-2, is DTAVSQTPKYLVTQMGNDKSIKCEQNLGHDTMYWYKQDSKKFLKIMFSYNNKELIINETVPNRFSPKSPDKAHLNLHINSLELGDSAVYFCASSFQTVGYTFGSGTRLTVV.

This clonotype was recorded a few times. The chain links TRBV20-1 to TRBJ1-1; D is unclear. The V end was cut by 5 bases, the J end by 11 bases, with 15 bases between. CDR3 size: 11 residues. The germline V gene has CDR1 DFQATT and CDR2 SNEGSKA (reference sequence). The CDR3 protein is CSAADGRAAFF. CDR3 coding DNA: TGCAGTGCTGCCGATGGACGAGCGGCTTTCTTT.

The table lists this clonotype with a few counts. The chain has TRBV19 and TRBJ2-5; TRBD2 agrees at 11 bases. This CDR3 is 17 amino acids long. Trimming at V came to 1 base and at J to 1 base, leaving 5 bases not matched to a gene. Germline CDR1 and CDR2: LNHDA and SQIVND (reference sequence). DNA for the CDR3: TGTGCCAGTAGTATAGGTCGACTAGCGGGAATCCAAGAGACCCAGTACTTC. Protein: CASSIGRLAGIQETQYF.

A word on this clonotype: The junction departs from germline at one end; a sequencing error may be responsible. The J gene is TRBJ2-1, the V gene TRBV19; TRBD1 might be the D (6 bases). The germline V gene has CDR1 LNHDA and CDR2 SQIVND (reference sequence). This CDR3 region has 16 residues. The CDR3 region is CASSGSDRSSYNGQFF. In nucleotides, the CDR3 is TGTGCCAGTAGTGGATCAGACAGGAGCTCCTACAATGGGCAGTTCTTC.

CDR3 DNA sequence: TGTGCCAGCAGTGCAGAATCCTACGAGCAGTACTTC. Its translation is CASSAESYEQYF. This chain uses TRBV7-9 with TRBJ2-7; D is unclear. The germline V gene encodes CDR1 SEHNR and CDR2 FQNEAQ (reference sequence). The CDR3 runs to 12 residues. V lost 6 bases and J 1 base, leaving 7 bases between the germline ends.

This clonotype was counted at least ten times. This chain uses TRBV10-3 with TRBJ2-1, with a weak D call TRBD1 (6 bases). Trimming cost V 4 bases and J 2 bases, with 9 bases left between them. Per germline, CDR1 ENHRY and CDR2 SYGVKD. This CDR3 has 14 residues. The CDR3 nucleotides are TGTGCCATCAGTGGGGACACTGCCTACAATGAGCAGTTCTTC. It codes for CAISGDTAYNEQFF.

Many counts were recorded for this clonotype. This sequence joins TRBV12-5 and TRBJ1-1; 10 nucleotides line up with TRBD1. Germline CDR1 LGHNT, CDR2 FRNRAP. V was pared by 0 bases and J by 11 bases, with 15 bases of the junction left unmatched. The CDR3 is 17 residues long. The CDR3 loop reads CASGLVIGGGTGVGAFF. In nucleotides, the CDR3 is TGTGCTAGTGGTTTGGTAATTGGAGGCGGGACAGGGGTTGGGGCTTTCTTT.

This clonotype was seen ten or more times. The chain employs TRBV7-9 and TRBJ2-6; D is unresolved. Germline V gene sequence: CDR1 SEHNR, CDR2 FQNEAQ (reference sequence). The CDR3 covers 18 residues. V was cut by 5 bases and J by 0 bases, with 17 bases left in between. The CDR3 coding sequence is TGTGCCAGCAGCGCCCGAGGAACGGGTAACTCTGGGGCCAACGTCCTGACTTTC. It yields the protein CASSARGTGNSGANVLTF. Together with reference TRBV7-9 and TRBJ2-6, the CDR3 gives the full variable domain: DTGVSQNPRHKITKRGQNVTFRCDPISEHNRLYWYRQTLGQGPEFLTYFQNEAQLEKSRLLSDRFSAERPKGSFSTLEIQRTEQGDSAMYLCASSARGTGNSGANVLTFGAGSRLTVL.

This clonotype was observed many times. V usage is TRBV5-1 and J usage is TRBJ2-2; D perhaps matches TRBD1 (5 bases). Germline CDR1 reads SGHRS; CDR2 reads YFSETQ. The germline V and J ends were trimmed by 4 bases and 2 bases, with 12 bases remaining between them. The CDR3 covers 15 residues. The CDR3 reads CASSVDNANTGELFF. CDR3 bases: TGCGCCAGCAGCGTGGACAATGCTAACACCGGGGAGCTGTTTTTT.

This clonotype was recorded a few times. DNA for the CDR3: TGTGCCAGCAGCCATAGCCCCCCCTACGAGCAGTACTTC. This codes for CASSHSPPYEQYF. The chain is built from TRBV3-1 and TRBJ2-7; D call uncertain. The CDR3 is 13 residues long. Trimming removed 3 bases at V and 2 bases at J, with 8 bases between. Germline CDR1 LGHDT, CDR2 YNNKEL (reference sequence).

Many counts were recorded for this clonotype. The chain recombines TRBV29-1 with TRBJ2-5; D may be TRBD2 (5 bases). The V gene lost 4 bases and the J gene lost 2 bases, with 8 bases spanning the gap. Germline CDR1 is SQVTM and CDR2 is ANQGSEA. The CDR3 sequence is 12 residues long. The CDR3 DNA is TGCAGCGTTGCGGGATGGCAAGAGACCCAGTACTTC. Residues: CSVAGWQETQYF. Complete variable domain (other parts from reference TRBV29-1 and TRBJ2-5): SAVISQKPSRDICQRGTSLTIQCQVDSQVTMMFWYRQQPGQSLTLIATANQGSEATYESGFVIDKFPISRPNLTFSTLTVSNMSPEDSSIYLCSVAGWQETQYFGPGTRLLVL.

A word on this clonotype: A much larger clone lies one base from this, so it may be a read error. This chain uses TRBV19 with TRBJ2-3; maybe TRBD1 (8 bases). CDR3 length: 15 residues. The V gene's germline CDR1 is LNHDA and CDR2 SQIVND (reference sequence). V was shortened by 3 bases and J by 6 bases, with 16 bases between the two germline ends. This CDR3 is CASSIQAGTGDTQYF. The CDR3 bases are TGTGCCAGTAGTATCCAAGCGGGGACAGGCGATACGCAGTATTTT.

This clonotype occurred many times. The V call is TRBV28, the J call TRBJ2-1; no clear D gene. Germline CDR1 and CDR2: MDHEN and SYDVKM. V was clipped by 4 bases and J by 8 bases, with 6 bases between them. CDR3 length: 11 amino acids. DNA for the CDR3: TGTGCCAGCAGTTCGCGCTATGAGCAGTTCTTC. It is translated as CASSSRYEQFF.

This clonotype was detected ten times or more. V gene TRBV24-1 combines with J gene TRBJ2-2, with TRBD2 matching over 9 bases. This CDR3 spans 20 amino acids. Trimming cost V 2 bases and J 2 bases; bases outside gene matches: 14. Germline values: CDR1 KGHDR, CDR2 SFDVKD. The CDR3 is CATSDSGTAGGRGNTGELFF. CDR3 DNA sequence: TGTGCCACCAGTGATTCCGGGACAGCGGGGGGACGGGGTAACACCGGGGAGCTGTTTTTT.